This entry is about one TCR beta chain. What it binds is not known. Time point defined: baseline, week 1 (first vaccination visit). Treatment reported: pre-vaccination baseline after standard-of-care therapy. The data were produced by immunoSEQ multiplex PCR, yet TCRdb's version contains in-frame clones alone and is incomplete. In the table there are around 59,000 clones, about 91% of which are singletons. The data were taken from a study of a mutant IDH1 vaccine in newly diagnosed glioma. Study background: Averaging roughly 40 years of age, treated patients were about 60% male and around 40% female. Pretreatment consisted of radiotherapy, temozolomide, or both, with most receiving both. Findings and limits, study-wide: The vaccine induced immune responses, and these occurred in more than 80% of patients.

The TCR was taken from a man aged 50 to 59 with glioma. The sample in question was PBMCs, obtained from a glioma patient treated with radiotherapy, temozolomide or both.

The CDR3 region has the DNA TGTGCCAGAAGCACAGGGGGAGGGGCCAACGTCCTGACTTTC. Its protein is CARSTGGGANVLTF. The V gene is TRBV6-1, the J gene TRBJ2-6; TRBD1 matches 8 bases. The CDR3 length is 14 residues. Per germline, CDR1 MNHNS and CDR2 SASEGT. V gave up 9 bases and J gave up 4 bases; unmatched junction bases: 5.